This T cell receptor beta chain derives from a study of T cell responses to AZD1222 COVID-19 vaccine. The V segment lost 3 bases and the J segment 11 bases; nucleotides outside the gene matches: 7. This CDR3 comprises 14 residues. CDR1 GTSNPN and CDR2 SVGIG come from the germline V gene (reference sequence). Study-wide findings and caveats: Donors, mostly white British, included more females; clonal diversity was possibly underestimated. It was only after the peak T cell response that any repertoires were sampled. Vaccine-associated CD4 TCRs spanned spike, dominant at 160-218 and 743-854.

Pooled together were second doses at about 4 or about 12 weeks. TCRdb keeps only in-frame clones here, not all; method: immunoSEQ multiplex PCR. Among about 120,000 clones listed, approximately 90% were seen once. Turning to this clone: Its target is not known.

The sequence was obtained from an adult who received the AZD1222 COVID-19 vaccine. The material was peripheral blood, obtained 28 days after the second AZD1222 dose. V and J are TRBV30 and TRBJ2-6; 10 bases are shared with TRBD1. CDR3 region: CAWSAGTGVDVLTF. The DNA of the CDR3 is TGTGCCTGGAGCGCGGGGACAGGGGTCGACGTCCTGACTTTC.